This TCR beta chain was captured in a study of blood T cells in healthy people across ages. At the level of the study: Using template switching, researchers captured about one barcoded beta molecule for each two T cells. Study-level points and caveats: TCR beta diversity per million T cells fell roughly linearly with age.

The people who gave samples were healthy Caucasians from Russia, aged about 6 to 95. Every sample yielded at least 6 million isolated PBMCs. A second about 7 to 11 cycle PCR used barcoded and J-beta primers. MiXCR was run by TCRdb on the 5' RACE reads, yielding one entry per CDR3 protein. The table lists approximately 680,000 distinct CDR3 sequences, roughly 32% of them singletons, with just over 15% in the top ten. V lost 5 bases, J lost 1 base, and 11 bases lay in between. The CDR3 covers 14 residues. Looked up from germline, CDR1 is SEHNR and CDR2 is FQNEAQ (reference sequence). As for this clonotype: Its matching antigen is unknown.

The specimen sequenced was blood. The sequence came from a woman older than 75 in good health. V usage is TRBV7-9 and J usage is TRBJ1-1; D remains ambiguous. Here the CDR3 DNA reads TGTGCCAGCAGCCCGCTTTTTCGGAACACTGAAGCTTTCTTT. Protein sequence: CASSPLFRNTEAFF.